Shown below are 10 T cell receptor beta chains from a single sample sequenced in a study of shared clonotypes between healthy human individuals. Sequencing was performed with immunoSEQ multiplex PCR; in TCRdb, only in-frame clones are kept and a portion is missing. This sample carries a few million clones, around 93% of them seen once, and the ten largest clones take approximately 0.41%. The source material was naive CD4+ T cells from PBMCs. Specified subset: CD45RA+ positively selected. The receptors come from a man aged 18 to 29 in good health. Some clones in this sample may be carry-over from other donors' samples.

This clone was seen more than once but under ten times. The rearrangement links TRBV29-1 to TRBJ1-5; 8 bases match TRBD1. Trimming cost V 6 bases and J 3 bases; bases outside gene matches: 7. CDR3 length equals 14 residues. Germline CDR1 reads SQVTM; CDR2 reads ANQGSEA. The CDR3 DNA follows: TGCAGCGTACAGGGGGACAGTCCCAATCAGCCCCAGCATTTT. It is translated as CSVQGDSPNQPQHF.

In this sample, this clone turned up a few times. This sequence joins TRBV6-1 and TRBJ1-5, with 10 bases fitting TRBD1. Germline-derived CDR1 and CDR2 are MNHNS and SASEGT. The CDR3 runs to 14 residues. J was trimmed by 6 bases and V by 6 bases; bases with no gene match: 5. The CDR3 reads CASRGTGAGQPQHF. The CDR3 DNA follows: TGTGCCAGCAGAGGGACAGGGGCGGGTCAGCCCCAGCATTTT.

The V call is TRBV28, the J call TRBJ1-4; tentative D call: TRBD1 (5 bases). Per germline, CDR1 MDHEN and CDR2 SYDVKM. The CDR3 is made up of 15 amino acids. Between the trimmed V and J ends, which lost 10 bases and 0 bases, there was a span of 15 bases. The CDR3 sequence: CATANRGATNEKLFF. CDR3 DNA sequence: TGTGCCACAGCAAACCGAGGGGCAACTAATGAAAAACTGTTTTTT.

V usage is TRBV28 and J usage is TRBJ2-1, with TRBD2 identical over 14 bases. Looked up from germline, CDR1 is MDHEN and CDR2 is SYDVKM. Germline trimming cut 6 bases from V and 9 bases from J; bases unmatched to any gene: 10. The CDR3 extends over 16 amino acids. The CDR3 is CASSPSGLAGVREQFF. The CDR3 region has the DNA TGTGCCAGCAGCCCGTCGGGACTAGCGGGAGTACGTGAGCAGTTCTTC.

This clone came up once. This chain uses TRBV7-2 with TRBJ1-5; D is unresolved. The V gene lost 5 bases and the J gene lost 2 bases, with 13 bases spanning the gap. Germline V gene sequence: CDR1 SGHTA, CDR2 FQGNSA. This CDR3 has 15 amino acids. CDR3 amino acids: CASSEEAAGNQPQHF. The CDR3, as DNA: TGTGCCAGCAGCGAGGAGGCGGCAGGCAATCAGCCCCAGCATTTT.

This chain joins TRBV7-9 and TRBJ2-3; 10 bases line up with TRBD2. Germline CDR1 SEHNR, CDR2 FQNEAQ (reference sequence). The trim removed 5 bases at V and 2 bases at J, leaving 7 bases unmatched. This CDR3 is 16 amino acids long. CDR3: CASSILAGLFTDTQYF. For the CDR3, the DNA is TGTGCCAGCAGCATACTAGCGGGGTTATTCACAGATACGCAGTATTTT.

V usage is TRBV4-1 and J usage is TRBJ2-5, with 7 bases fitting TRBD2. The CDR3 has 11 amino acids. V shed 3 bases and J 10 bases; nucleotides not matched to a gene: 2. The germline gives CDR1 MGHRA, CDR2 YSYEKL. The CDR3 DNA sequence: TGCGCCAGCAGCCAGGGGGGGATCCAGTACTTC. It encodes CASSQGGIQYF.

The CDR3 nucleotides are TGCGCCAGCAGCCCCGGTAGGGGAAGAACGGCTACGCAGTATTTT. As protein: CASSPGRGRTATQYF. V is TRBV4-1 and J is TRBJ2-3; a possible D gene is TRBD1 (5 bases). Trimming stripped 4 bases from V and 8 bases from J, with 19 bases between. The CDR3 covers 15 residues. CDR1 and CDR2 (germline): MGHRA, YSYEKL.

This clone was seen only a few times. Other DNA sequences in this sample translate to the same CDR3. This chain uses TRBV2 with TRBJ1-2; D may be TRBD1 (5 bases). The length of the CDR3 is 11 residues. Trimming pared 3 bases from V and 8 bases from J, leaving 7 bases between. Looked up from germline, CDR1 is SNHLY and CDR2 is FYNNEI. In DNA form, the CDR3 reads TGTGCCAGCAGTGAGGGGGGAGGCTACACCTTC. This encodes CASSEGGGYTF.

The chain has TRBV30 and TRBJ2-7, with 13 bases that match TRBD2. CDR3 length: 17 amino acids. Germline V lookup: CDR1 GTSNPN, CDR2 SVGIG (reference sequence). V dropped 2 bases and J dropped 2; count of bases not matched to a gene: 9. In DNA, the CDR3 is TGTGCCTGGAGTCTAATCCGGACTAGCGGGGGCGCCTACGAGCAGTACTTC. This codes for CAWSLIRTSGGAYEQYF.